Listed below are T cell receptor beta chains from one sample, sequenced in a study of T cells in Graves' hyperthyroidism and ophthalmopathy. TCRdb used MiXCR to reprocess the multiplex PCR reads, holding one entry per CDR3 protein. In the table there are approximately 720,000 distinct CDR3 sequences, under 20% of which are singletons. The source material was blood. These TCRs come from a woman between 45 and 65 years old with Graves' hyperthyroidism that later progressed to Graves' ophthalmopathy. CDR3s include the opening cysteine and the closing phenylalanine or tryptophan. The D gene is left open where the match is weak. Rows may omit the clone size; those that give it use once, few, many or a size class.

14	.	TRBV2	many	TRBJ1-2	CASRGRAADYGYTF	TGTGCCAGCAGGGGAAGGGCAGCGGACTATGGCTACACCTTC
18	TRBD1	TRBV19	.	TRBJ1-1	CASSPLGTGGSLNTEAFF	TGTGCCAGTAGTCCGCTGGGGACAGGGGGCTCCCTGAACACTGAAGCTTTCTTT
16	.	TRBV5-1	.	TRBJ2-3	CASSSKGLGGTDTQYF	TGCGCCAGCAGCTCCAAGGGATTGGGGGGCACAGATACGCAGTATTTT
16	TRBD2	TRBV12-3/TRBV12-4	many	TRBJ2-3	CASSLLATSGTDTQYF	TGTGCCAGCAGTTTATTGGCGACTAGCGGTACAGATACGCAGTATTTT
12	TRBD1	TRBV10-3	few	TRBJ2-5	CAISDREQTQYF	TGTGCCATCTCAGACAGGGAGCAGACCCAGTACTTC
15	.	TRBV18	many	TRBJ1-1	CASSISRTGNTEAFF	TGTGCCAGCTCAATTAGCAGAACGGGGAACACTGAAGCTTTCTTT
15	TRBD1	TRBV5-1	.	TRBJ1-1	CASTRPDRGNTGAFF	TGCGCCAGCACTCGACCGGACAGGGGGAACACTGGAGCTTTCTTT
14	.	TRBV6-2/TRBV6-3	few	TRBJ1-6	CASSVQGGNSPLHF	TGTGCCAGCAGTGTACAGGGCGGGAATTCACCCCTCCACTTT
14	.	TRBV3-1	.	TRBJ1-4	CASRPWGQDEKLFF	TGTGCCAGCAGACCTTGGGGGCAGGATGAAAAACTGTTTTTT
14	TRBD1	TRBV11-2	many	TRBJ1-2	CASSNPGQGGGYTF	TGTGCCAGCAGCAATCCCGGACAGGGAGGTGGCTACACCTTC
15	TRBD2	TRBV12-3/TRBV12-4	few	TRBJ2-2	CASSERGANTGELFF	TGTGCCAGCAGCGAGCGGGGAGCGAACACCGGGGAGCTGTTTTTT
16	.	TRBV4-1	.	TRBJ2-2	CASSPQAIRGTGELFF	TGCGCCAGCAGCCCGCAAGCGATACGGGGCACCGGGGAGCTGTTTTTT
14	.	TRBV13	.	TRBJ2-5	CASSLGLFRETQYF	TGTGCCAGCAGCCTCGGACTATTCCGTGAGACCCAGTACTTC
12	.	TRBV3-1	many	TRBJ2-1	CASSPNFDEQFF	TGTGCCAGCAGCCCTAACTTCGATGAGCAGTTCTTC
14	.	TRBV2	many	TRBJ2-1	CASSDSDHWGEQFF	TGTGCCAGCAGTGATAGCGATCACTGGGGCGAGCAGTTCTTC
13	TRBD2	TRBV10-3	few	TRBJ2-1	CAIRTSGGQEQFF	TGTGCCATAAGGACTAGCGGGGGCCAGGAGCAGTTCTTC
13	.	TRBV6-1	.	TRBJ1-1	CASSAPGSGEAFF	TGTGCCAGCAGTGCACCGGGATCTGGTGAAGCTTTCTTT
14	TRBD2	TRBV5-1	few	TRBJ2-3	CASSPNSGGETQYF	TGCGCCAGCAGCCCCAACTCGGGGGGGGAAACGCAGTATTTT
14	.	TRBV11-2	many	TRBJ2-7	CASSLGPNSYEQYF	TGTGCCAGCAGCTTGGGACCGAACTCCTACGAGCAGTACTTC
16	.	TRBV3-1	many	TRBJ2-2	CASSQSRHSYPGELFF	TGTGCCAGCAGCCAATCCCGTCACTCCTACCCCGGGGAGCTGTTTTTT
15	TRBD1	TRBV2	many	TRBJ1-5	CASRGGQGLYQPQHF	TGTGCCAGCAGGGGTGGACAGGGGCTTTATCAGCCCCAGCATTTT
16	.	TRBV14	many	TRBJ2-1	CASSQGGRGDYNEQFF	TGTGCCAGCAGCCAAGGTGGGAGAGGCGACTACAATGAGCAGTTCTTC
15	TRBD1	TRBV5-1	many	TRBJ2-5	CASSGGQGMAETQYF	TGCGCCAGCAGCGGTGGACAGGGGATGGCGGAGACCCAGTACTTC
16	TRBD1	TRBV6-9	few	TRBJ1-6	CASSYWDRGNNSPLHF	TGTGCCAGCAGTTACTGGGACAGGGGGAATAATTCACCCCTCCACTTT
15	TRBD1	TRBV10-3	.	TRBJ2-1	CASSPDRGWSNEQFF	TGTGCCAGCAGTCCGGACAGGGGGTGGTCGAATGAGCAGTTCTTC
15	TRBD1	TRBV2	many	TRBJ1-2	CASSPRTGPFYGYTF	TGTGCCAGCAGTCCACGGACAGGACCGTTCTATGGCTACACCTTC
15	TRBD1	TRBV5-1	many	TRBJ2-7	CASSFTGTGTYEQYF	TGCGCCAGCAGCTTCACCGGGACAGGCACCTACGAGCAGTACTTC
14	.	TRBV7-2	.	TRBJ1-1	CASSPGLTGTEAFF	TGTGCCAGCAGCCCTGGTCTCACGGGCACTGAAGCTTTCTTT
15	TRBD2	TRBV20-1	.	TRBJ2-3	CSATTSGGETDTQYF	TGCAGTGCTACGACTAGCGGGGGGGAGACAGATACGCAGTATTTT
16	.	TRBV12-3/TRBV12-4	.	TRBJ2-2	CASSLLGTSNTGELFF	TGTGCCAGCAGTTTATTGGGCACTTCGAACACCGGGGAGCTGTTTTTT
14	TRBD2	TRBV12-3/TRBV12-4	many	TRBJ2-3	CASSLASGGDTQYF	TGTGCCAGCAGTTTAGCCAGCGGGGGAGATACGCAGTATTTT
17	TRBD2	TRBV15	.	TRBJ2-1	CATSSGQRPGGSDEQFF	TGTGCCACCAGCAGCGGACAACGCCCGGGAGGGTCCGATGAGCAGTTCTTC
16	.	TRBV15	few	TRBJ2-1	CATSRESGVFYNEQFF	TGTGCCACCAGCAGAGAATCAGGGGTCTTCTACAATGAGCAGTTCTTC
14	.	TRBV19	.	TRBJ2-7	CASSKGPTSYEQYF	TGTGCCAGTAGTAAGGGTCCTACCTCCTACGAGCAGTACTTC
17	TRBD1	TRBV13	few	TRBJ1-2	CASRPTGQTAPRYGYTF	TGTGCCAGCAGACCTACGGGACAGACCGCCCCGCGCTATGGCTACACCTTC
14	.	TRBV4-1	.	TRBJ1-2	CASSQDRSAYGYTF	TGCGCCAGCAGCCAAGATCGGTCCGCGTATGGCTACACCTTC
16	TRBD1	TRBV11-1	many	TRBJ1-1	CASSSRTGKSIAEAFF	TGTGCCAGCAGCTCCCGGACAGGGAAGAGTATCGCTGAAGCTTTCTTT
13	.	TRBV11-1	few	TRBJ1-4	CASSLSGGEKLFF	TGTGCCAGCAGCTTGTCCGGGGGTGAAAAACTGTTTTTT
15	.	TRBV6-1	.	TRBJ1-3	CASSEWSEAGNTIYF	TGTGCCAGCAGTGAATGGTCAGAAGCTGGAAACACCATATATTTT
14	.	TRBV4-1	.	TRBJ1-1	CASSQQRLNTEAFF	TGCGCCAGCAGCCAACAGCGATTGAACACTGAAGCTTTCTTT
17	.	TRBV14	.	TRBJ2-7	CASSQREKTVTSYEQYF	TGTGCCAGCAGCCAAAGGGAAAAGACAGTAACCTCCTACGAGCAGTACTTC